This T cell receptor beta chain was found in a study of blood T cell repertoires in COVID-19 (dated by TCRdb to the early 2020s). The study in broad terms: Collaborator samples came from the United States, Italy and Spain and covered acute and convalescent phases of COVID-19. The material from the prospective study consisted of cDNA or gDNA derived from T cells, B-cell-depleted T cells, or PBMCs. Deeply sampled blood TCRbeta repertoires from subjects exposed to, actively infected with, or recovered from COVID-19 were included in the dataset. The repertoires were released in a freely available public database intended as a resource for research on the immune response to SARS-CoV-2. The samples were drawn from the first 160 participants of the ongoing ImmuneRACE study and from 1,254 subjects provided by 6 global collaborators. The sample metadata nearly always contained a de-identified subject ID, COVID-19 status, age in years and sex. HLA class I and class II types, where available, came from metadata supplied by the sample provider rather than from assay-based typing.

A note on this clone: Its antigen remains undetermined. Base qualities are not at hand, and no much larger clone is one base apart.

Collaborating institutions collected whole blood in K2EDTA tubes following their own protocols. For TCRbeta analysis, collaborator samples were shipped as frozen whole blood, as isolated PBMCs, or as DNA extracted from either sample type. TCRbeta CDR3 regions were amplified from genomic DNA by means of the immunoSEQ Assay, a bias-controlled multiplex PCR. In the authors' own workflow: Nucleated cell counts per sample were estimated from amplification of reference gene primers within the assay. To quantify the absolute abundance of each unique TCRbeta CDR3 rearrangement, sequence reads were collapsed and filtered. For each sample, productive Simpson clonality was calculated as the square root of Simpson's diversity index across productive rearrangements. In TCRdb, the immuneACCESS table is reduced to in-frame sequences with V and J assigned. These tables do not hold every clone; where another copy was compared, an unresolved V gene accounts for under half, and the others remain unexplained. That table supplies the V and J calls and clone size; D and trimming were determined from the DNA. This sample lists about 120,000 clones; roughly 81% were detected once. Clones ranked in the top ten supply less than 11% of the sample.

Broad study findings and their caveats: Clinical and demographic metadata were provided uncurated, with the amount varying by source and participant.

The specimen sequenced was peripheral blood. The receptor was derived from a human donor in a cohort sampled during active COVID-19.

This receptor has the CDR3 CASSVVSSGIHEQYF. In nucleotide form, the sequence is TGTGCCAGCAGCGTAGTTAGTAGCGGGATCCACGAGCAGTACTTC. This chain is built from TRBV9 and TRBJ2-7; 8 bases in between match TRBD2. The CDR3 has 15 amino acids, counting the end cysteine and phenylalanine. This entry keeps only the CDR3 DNA: 45 bases, framed from base 1. V loses 0 bases at its end and J loses 5 bases; junction bases beyond the gene matches: 7. CDR1 is given as SGDLS and CDR2 as YYNGEE, both from the germline V gene.